This passage covers 18 T cell receptor beta chains from one sample sequenced in a study of CD8 T cells in Susac syndrome. The RNA, about 0.45 to 1 ug, was put through reverse transcription using random hexamers. TCRdb used MiXCR to reprocess the immunoSEQ multiplex PCR reads, holding one entry per CDR3 protein. The repertoire includes 150,000 or so distinct CDR3 sequences, 95% of them detected once, and roughly 0.15% sits in the top ten. The sequencing input was CD4+ T cells from PBMCs. These receptors were collected from a human donor with Susac syndrome.

The V gene is TRBV2, the J gene TRBJ1-3; 8 bases map to TRBD1. The trim removed 10 bases at V and 2 bases at J, leaving 7 bases unmatched. Germline V gene data show CDR1 as SNHLY and CDR2 as FYNNEI. The CDR3 sequence is 14 residues long. DNA of the CDR3: TGTGCCAACGGACTGACAGGGGCTGGAAACACCATATATTTT. Translating it yields CANGLTGAGNTIYF.

The chain joins TRBV7-3 to TRBJ2-3; TRBD2 might be the D (5 bases). Germline V CDR1 and CDR2: SGHTA, FQGTGA. V was trimmed by 5 bases and J by 4 bases, leaving 10 bases between them. The CDR3 extends over 13 amino acids. The CDR3 DNA sequence: TGTGCCAGCAGCCCGACTACTGCAGATACGCAGTATTTT. Protein: CASSPTTADTQYF.

The J gene is TRBJ1-1, the V gene TRBV12-3 or TRBV12-4; 7 bases are shared with TRBD1. This CDR3 region has 14 residues. Losses at the gene ends were 5 bases for V and 5 bases for J; bases not matched to a gene: 8. Written as DNA, the CDR3 is TGTGCCAGCAGTCCCCAGACAGGGAAAACTGAAGCTTTCTTT. Encoded protein: CASSPQTGKTEAFF.

The chain combines TRBV11-2 with TRBJ2-1; no definite D call. CDR3 length: 12 amino acids. CDR1 and CDR2 (germline): SGHAT, FQNNGV. The ends were cut back, 3 bases at V and 10 bases at J, with 10 bases in the middle. CDR3 region: CASSLDDGEQFF. The CDR3 DNA reads as TGTGCCAGCAGCTTGGACGACGGCGAGCAGTTCTTC.

V and J are TRBV20-1 and TRBJ2-5, with D perhaps matching TRBD1 (5 bases). The CDR3 runs to 15 residues. V was clipped by 6 bases and J by 5 bases, with 22 bases between them. Germline CDR1 is DFQATT and CDR2 is SNEGSKA (reference sequence). The CDR3 reads CSAANRGGDGETQYF. The CDR3 DNA follows: TGCAGTGCGGCTAATAGGGGTGGTGACGGGGAGACCCAGTACTTC.

This sequence joins TRBV30 and TRBJ2-3; D is undetermined. Germline CDR1 reads GTSNPN; CDR2 reads SVGIG (reference sequence). The CDR3 is 13 amino acids. Trimming took off 3 bases at V and 0 bases at J, with 7 bases between the two ends. CDR3 amino acids: CAWRMGSTDTQYF. Here the CDR3 DNA reads TGTGCCTGGAGGATGGGGAGCACAGATACGCAGTATTTT.

The chain has TRBV12-3 or TRBV12-4 and TRBJ1-1; 10 bases fit TRBD1. This CDR3 is 14 amino acids long. V lost 5 bases to trimming and J lost 2 bases; unmatched junction nucleotides: 2. CDR3 nucleotides: TGTGCCAGCAGTAGGACAGGGGGTAACACTGAAGCTTTCTTT. Its translation is CASSRTGGNTEAFF.

The rearrangement uses TRBV20-1 and TRBJ1-1, with D possibly being TRBD1 (5 bases). Trimming took off 4 bases at V and 8 bases at J, with 14 bases between the two ends. Germline-derived CDR1 and CDR2 are DFQATT and SNEGSKA (reference sequence). The CDR3 sequence is 12 residues long. This CDR3 is CSAKPQGREAFF. As DNA, the CDR3 is TGCAGTGCTAAACCCCAGGGTCGCGAAGCTTTCTTT.

The chain has TRBV20-1 and TRBJ2-1; TRBD2 might be the D (7 bases). Trimming pared 1 base from V and 8 bases from J, leaving 15 bases between. CDR3 size: 14 residues. Germline CDR1 reads DFQATT; CDR2 reads SNEGSKA (reference sequence). The CDR3 reads CSARGEGGRDEQFF. The CDR3 nucleotides are TGCAGTGCTAGAGGCGAGGGGGGGCGCGATGAGCAGTTCTTC.

The chain has TRBV28 and TRBJ1-4; no reliable D call. Trimming left V 2 bases short and J 7 bases short, with 5 bases between. The CDR3 runs 12 residues. CDR1 and CDR2 from the germline V gene are MDHEN and SYDVKM. The CDR3: CASSLRAEKLFF. The CDR3 DNA reads TGTGCCAGCAGTTTAAGGGCTGAAAAACTGTTTTTT.

The chain links TRBV13 to TRBJ1-2; TRBD1 is a possible D gene (6 bases). Germline CDR1 PRHDT, CDR2 FYEKMQ (reference sequence). The CDR3 spans 14 residues. The V and J ends lost 5 bases and 5 bases respectively, with 15 bases between them. CDR3 sequence reads: CASSRAGARYGYTF. The CDR3, as DNA: TGTGCCAGCAGCCGTGCGGGGGCGAGGTATGGCTACACCTTC.

This clonotype has more than one count but fewer than ten. The chain carries TRBV7-8 and TRBJ2-2; D call uncertain. The germline V and J ends were trimmed by 5 bases and 1 base, with 11 bases remaining between them. The CDR3 contains 15 residues. Germline V gene data show CDR1 as SGHVS and CDR2 as FQNEAQ. Written as DNA, the CDR3 is TGTGCCAGCAGCCCTAGAGGTGGGAACACCGGGGAGCTGTTTTTT. It yields the protein CASSPRGGNTGELFF.

This chain connects TRBV27 to TRBJ1-1; D gene unclear. The germline V gene encodes CDR1 MNHEY and CDR2 SMNVEV (reference sequence). Trimming pared 6 bases from V and 1 base from J, leaving 15 bases between. CDR3 length equals 15 residues. The CDR3 bases are TGTGCCAGCAGCCGACCCGCGGGCCCGAACACTGAAGCTTTCTTT. Protein: CASSRPAGPNTEAFF.

This clonotype came up once. V usage is TRBV12-3 or TRBV12-4 and J usage is TRBJ2-1; 7 nucleotides match TRBD1. CDR3 length: 17 amino acids. Trimming at V came to 4 bases and at J to 5 bases, leaving 14 bases not matched to a gene. Here the CDR3 reads CASSWFGRQGVHNEQFF. In nucleotides, the CDR3 is TGTGCCAGCAGTTGGTTCGGGCGGCAGGGGGTTCACAATGAGCAGTTCTTC.

The chain joins TRBV7-9 to TRBJ1-1, with D possibly being TRBD1 (5 bases). Looked up from germline, CDR1 is SEHNR and CDR2 is FQNEAQ (reference sequence). V was trimmed by 7 bases and J by 4 bases, leaving 10 bases between them. The CDR3 is 12 residues long. In DNA form, the CDR3 reads TGTGCCAGCACCGCGGGGGTCACTGAAGCTTTCTTT. Its protein is CASTAGVTEAFF.

V usage is TRBV19 and J usage is TRBJ2-1; D not resolved. This CDR3 is built from 13 residues. Germline values: CDR1 LNHDA, CDR2 SQIVND (reference sequence). Trimming removed 3 bases at V and 6 bases at J, with 9 bases between. The CDR3 nucleotides read TGTGCCAGTAGTATGGATTGGAGCAATGAGCAGTTCTTC. Encoded protein: CASSMDWSNEQFF.

This chain connects TRBV20-1 to TRBJ2-7; TRBD1 matches 9 bases. V shed 2 bases and J 0 bases; nucleotides not matched to a gene: 5. This CDR3 is 15 amino acids long. The V gene's germline CDR1 is DFQATT and CDR2 SNEGSKA (reference sequence). The chain's CDR3 is CSARRGTGSSYEQYF. CDR3 coding DNA: TGCAGTGCTAGACGGGGGACAGGGAGCTCCTACGAGCAGTACTTC.

The CDR3 is CSAADRGYEQYF. The CDR3 DNA reads as TGCAGTGCCGCGGACAGGGGCTACGAGCAGTACTTC. The V gene is TRBV20-1, the J gene TRBJ2-7; 9 nucleotides agree with TRBD1. After removal of 6 bases from V and 3 bases from J, the junction contained 3 bases not matched to a gene. CDR3 length: 12 amino acids. Germline V CDR1 and CDR2: DFQATT, SNEGSKA (reference sequence).